This entry lists 28 T cell receptor beta chains sequenced from one sample in a study of T-cell reconstitution after alpha-beta-depleted transplantation in children. Unique molecular identifiers were incorporated into the prepared TCRbeta library. TCRdb re-analysed the PCR reads in MiXCR, keeping a single row per CDR3 protein. Of some 300,000 distinct CDR3 sequences in the sample, 9.5% to 13% are singletons; the top ten hold roughly 7.1%. The sequencing used PBMCs, collected before TCRalphabeta/CD19-depleted stem cell transplant. All receptors come from a boy younger than two with acute myeloid leukemia, due to receive a stem cell transplant.

This clonotype was recorded many times. The gene calls are TRBV7-6 and TRBJ2-7, with 7 bases matching TRBD2. J gave up 4 bases and V 2 bases, and 5 bases lay outside the gene matches. This CDR3 is built from 14 residues. CDR1 is SGHVS and CDR2 is FNYEAQ in the germline V gene. The CDR3 region is CASSLLAEKYEQYF. The CDR3 DNA follows: TGTGCCAGCAGCTTACTAGCGGAAAAATACGAGCAGTACTTC.

This clonotype was counted at least ten times. V gene TRBV6-2 or TRBV6-3 combines with J gene TRBJ2-2; TRBD1 matches at 8 bases. CDR1 and CDR2 from the germline V gene are MNHEY and SVGEGT. With V trimmed by 5 bases and J by 6 bases, 8 bases remained unmatched. This CDR3 is 15 amino acids long. The CDR3 loop reads CASSNRQGRPGELFF. The CDR3 bases are TGTGCCAGCAGTAATCGACAGGGGAGGCCCGGGGAGCTGTTTTTT.

In this sample, this clonotype turned up many times. The chain couples TRBV29-1 to TRBJ2-5; 11 bases agree with TRBD1. CDR3 size: 14 residues. Germline V lookup: CDR1 SQVTM, CDR2 ANQGSEA. The V segment lost 4 bases and the J segment 5 bases; nucleotides outside the gene matches: 6. The CDR3, as DNA: TGCAGCGTTGTCCGGGACAGGGGGATGGAGACCCAGTACTTC. It yields the protein CSVVRDRGMETQYF. Full variable domain (rest looked up from reference TRBV29-1 and TRBJ2-5): SAVISQKPSRDICQRGTSLTIQCQVDSQVTMMFWYRQQPGQSLTLIATANQGSEATYESGFVIDKFPISRPNLTFSTLTVSNMSPEDSSIYLCSVVRDRGMETQYFGPGTRLLVL.

The CDR3 DNA reads TGTGCCAGCAGCTTGGGGCTAGCCTGCGAGCAGTACTTC. Protein sequence: CASSLGLACEQYF. The V gene is TRBV5-4, the J gene TRBJ2-7; D is perhaps TRBD2 (5 bases). Trimming removed 0 bases at V and 6 bases at J, with 10 bases between. Looked up from germline, CDR1 is SGHNT and CDR2 is YYREEE (reference sequence). This CDR3 comprises 13 residues.

This clonotype was detected many times. The rearrangement links TRBV12-3 or TRBV12-4 to TRBJ2-1; D perhaps matches TRBD2 (6 bases). This CDR3 has 17 residues. The ends were cut back, 0 bases at V and 4 bases at J, with 16 bases in the middle. The CDR3 is CASSLAGGPKLYNEQFF. Here the CDR3 DNA reads TGTGCCAGCAGTTTAGCGGGGGGTCCTAAACTTTACAATGAGCAGTTCTTC.

This clonotype was seen ten or more times. The chain carries TRBV24-1 and TRBJ2-5, with 8 bases fitting TRBD1. V shed 4 bases, J shed 3 bases, and the junction held 3 bases outside the gene matches. The CDR3 consists of 14 residues. CDR1 and CDR2 from the germline V gene are KGHDR and SFDVKD. The CDR3 nucleotides are TGTGCCACCAGTGAAGCAGGGGGCGAAGAGACCCAGTACTTC. Its protein is CATSEAGGEETQYF.

This clonotype has at least ten counts. This chain links TRBV28 with TRBJ2-3, with TRBD2 identical over 13 bases. V trimming: 2 bases; J trimming: 5 bases; junction bases outside the gene matches: 1. CDR1 is MDHEN and CDR2 is SYDVKM in the germline V gene. This CDR3 has 15 residues. As DNA, the CDR3 is TGTGCCAGCAGTTTAACTAGCGGGAGGGGAGATACGCAGTATTTT. Translation: CASSLTSGRGDTQYF.

The chain uses TRBV18 and TRBJ2-7; 7 bases align to TRBD2. V lost 5 bases and J lost 0; bases outside the gene matches: 16. Germline CDR1 and CDR2: KGHSH and LQKENI. The CDR3 has 18 amino acids. The CDR3 loop is CASSTHAPGTTFSYEQYF. As DNA, the CDR3 is TGTGCCAGCTCAACGCACGCTCCCGGGACTACTTTCTCCTACGAGCAGTACTTC.

This clonotype was seen a few times. This rearrangement joins TRBV6-1 to TRBJ2-5, with D uncertain. The germline V and J ends were trimmed by 8 bases and 1 base, with 14 bases remaining between them. The CDR3 length is 14 residues. Germline CDR1 reads MNHNS; CDR2 reads SASEGT. The CDR3 protein is CASPYRRSQETQYF. DNA for the CDR3: TGTGCCAGCCCCTATCGTCGCAGCCAAGAGACCCAGTACTTC.

This clonotype was seen many times. The chain joins TRBV27 to TRBJ2-1; 9 nucleotides line up with TRBD2. V dropped 5 bases and J dropped 2; count of bases not matched to a gene: 1. Germline CDR1 reads MNHEY; CDR2 reads SMNVEV (reference sequence). The CDR3 spans 14 residues. CDR3 in amino acids: CASSGGGAYNEQFF. The DNA of the CDR3 is TGTGCCAGCAGTGGCGGGGGGGCCTACAATGAGCAGTTCTTC.

This clonotype was detected many times. V usage is TRBV28 and J usage is TRBJ2-3, with unresolved D. V gave up 5 bases and J gave up 2 bases, with 8 bases separating them. Germline CDR1 is MDHEN and CDR2 is SYDVKM. This CDR3 has 13 residues. The DNA of the CDR3 is TGTGCCAGCAGTCCTCCAGTCACAGATACGCAGTATTTT. It encodes CASSPPVTDTQYF. Looking up the rest from reference TRBV28 and TRBJ2-3 gives the full variable domain: DVKVTQSSRYLVKRTGEKVFLECVQDMDHENMFWYRQDPGLGLRLIYFSYDVKMKEKGDIPEGYSVSREKKERFSLILESASTNQTSMYLCASSPPVTDTQYFGPGTRLTVL.

This clonotype was detected ten times or more. The chain couples TRBV28 to TRBJ1-2, with TRBD1 matching over 7 bases. Losses at the gene ends were 5 bases for V and 5 bases for J; bases not matched to a gene: 11. Germline V gene data show CDR1 as MDHEN and CDR2 as SYDVKM. The CDR3 length is 15 residues. The CDR3 is CASSPRTGWGYGYTF. CDR3 coding DNA: TGTGCCAGCAGTCCCCGGACAGGTTGGGGGTATGGCTACACCTTC.

This chain connects TRBV12-3 or TRBV12-4 to TRBJ2-1, with D unresolved. The CDR3 is 12 amino acids. V was pared by 4 bases and J by 8 bases, with 9 bases between. CDR3 in amino acids: CASSYILDEQFF. CDR3 nucleotide sequence: TGTGCCAGCAGTTACATCCTCGATGAGCAGTTCTTC.

The table lists this clonotype with many counts. The genes are TRBV7-3 and TRBJ2-1; D may be TRBD2 (5 bases). This CDR3 spans 14 amino acids. V was shortened by 1 base and J by 6 bases, with 10 bases between the two germline ends. Germline CDR1 SGHTA, CDR2 FQGTGA. CDR3 DNA sequence: TGTGCCAGCAGCTTAAGTGCGGGCGTCAATGAGCAGTTCTTC. It encodes CASSLSAGVNEQFF.

The sample holds many counts of this clonotype. The chain couples TRBV7-9 to TRBJ2-7, with 8 bases fitting TRBD1. The CDR3 covers 13 residues. Trimming took 2 bases from V and 5 from J; bases not matched to a gene: 2. Per the germline V gene, CDR1 is SEHNR and CDR2 is FQNEAQ (reference sequence). The CDR3 loop is CASSLPGQDEQYF. The DNA for the CDR3 is TGTGCCAGCAGCTTACCGGGACAGGACGAGCAGTACTTC.

Details on this clonotype: This sequence may be a read error, since a much larger clone differs from it by one base. The CDR3 region has the DNA TGCGCCAGCAGCTTGGAATATTGGGGACAGCAAAACACCGGGGTGCTGTTTTTT. The encoded protein is CASSLEYWGQQNTGVLFF. The V and J genes are TRBV5-1 and TRBJ2-2, with 7 bases fitting TRBD1. This CDR3 comprises 18 residues. Germline loops: CDR1 SGHRS, CDR2 YFSETQ.

Remarks on this clonotype: Possible read error: a much larger clone is one base away. The V and J genes are TRBV15 and TRBJ1-1; 8 positions agree with TRBD1. CDR1 is LNHNV and CDR2 is YYDKDF in the germline V gene (reference sequence). CDR3 length equals 11 residues. The DNA for the CDR3 is TGTGCCACCAGCAGGACAGGGGAAGCTATCTTT. Translating gives CATSRTGEAIF.

This clonotype showed up many times. V is TRBV20-1 and J is TRBJ2-5; 8 bases agree with TRBD2. The CDR3 is 14 residues long. Germline CDR1 is DFQATT and CDR2 is SNEGSKA (reference sequence). V lost 0 bases, J lost 4 bases, and 4 bases stayed unmatched. CDR3 DNA: TGCAGTGCTAGAGATCCGGGGGGGCTAGAGACCCAGTACTTC. Translated: CSARDPGGLETQYF.

This clonotype was detected many times. This chain links TRBV29-1 with TRBJ1-1; weak D call: TRBD1 (6 bases). The germline CDR1 and CDR2 sequences are SQVTM and ANQGSEA. The CDR3 length is 13 residues. Between the trimmed V and J ends, which lost 4 bases and 0 bases, there was a span of 9 bases. CDR3 sequence reads: CSVGGGMNTEAFF. The CDR3 region has the DNA TGCAGCGTTGGAGGGGGGATGAACACTGAAGCTTTCTTT.

This clonotype was detected many times. The V gene is TRBV21-1, the J gene TRBJ2-4; the table's TRBD1 call for D was not verified on the DNA. TRBV21-1 is annotated as a pseudogene. This CDR3 comprises 15 residues. Here the CDR3 reads CATHPKAGTKNIQYF. CDR3 coding DNA: TGTGCCACCCACCCAAAAGCAGGGACCAAAAACATTCAGTACTTC.

This clonotype was seen many times. The chain has TRBV18 and TRBJ2-3, with a tentative D call TRBD1 (6 bases). The CDR3 is made up of 15 amino acids. Trimming pared 2 bases from V and 2 bases from J, leaving 11 bases between. Germline CDR1 is KGHSH and CDR2 is LQKENI. Here the CDR3 DNA reads TGTGCCAGCTCACCAGGCAGGGGCGTCACAGATACGCAGTATTTT. Encoded protein: CASSPGRGVTDTQYF.

The genes are TRBV29-1 and TRBJ2-7, with TRBD2 identical over 8 bases. Germline CDR1 is SQVTM and CDR2 is ANQGSEA. The CDR3 covers 13 residues. Trimming took 4 bases from V and 2 from J; bases not matched to a gene: 4. For the CDR3, the DNA is TGCAGCGTTGTGCGGGAGGCAACCTACGAGCAGTACTTC. This encodes CSVVREATYEQYF.

Many counts were recorded for this clonotype. This chain links TRBV2 with TRBJ2-5, with D uncertain. Germline assignment: CDR1 SNHLY and CDR2 FYNNEI. With 0 bases removed from V and 4 bases from J, the gap between germline ends came to 9 bases. The CDR3 is 14 residues long. CDR3 bases: TGTGCCAGCAGTGAAGCAGGGAACGGAGAGACCCAGTACTTC. Residues: CASSEAGNGETQYF.

This clonotype was detected many times. This sequence joins TRBV4-2 and TRBJ2-7, with a tentative D call TRBD2 (5 bases). V was clipped by 0 bases and J by 5 bases, with 14 bases between them. CDR1 and CDR2 (germline): LGHNA, YNFKEQ. The CDR3 has 15 residues. The CDR3 DNA reads TGTGCCAGCAGCCAAGATCCCACTAGAGGTCACGAGCAGTACTTC. Amino acid sequence: CASSQDPTRGHEQYF.

This clonotype was picked up many times. The chain uses TRBV20-1 and TRBJ1-5; D remains unclear. The V end lost 1 base, the J end lost 7 bases, and 8 bases lay between the germline ends. The CDR3 is made up of 12 amino acids. Per the germline V gene, CDR1 is DFQATT and CDR2 is SNEGSKA (reference sequence). CDR3 residues: CSARGVGQPQHF. As DNA, the CDR3 is TGCAGTGCTAGAGGGGTGGGACAGCCCCAGCATTTT.

This clonotype has a count of ten or more. The V and J genes are TRBV9 and TRBJ2-7; possibly TRBD1 or TRBD2 for D (6 bases each). CDR1 SGDLS and CDR2 YYNGEE come from the germline V gene. Trimming stripped 4 bases from V and 3 bases from J, with 17 bases between. The CDR3 covers 15 residues. The CDR3 here is CASSPFPGGGYEQYF. The CDR3 bases are TGTGCCAGCAGCCCTTTCCCAGGAGGGGGCTACGAGCAGTACTTC.

This clonotype was counted a few times. The genes are TRBV28 and TRBJ1-2; 10 nucleotides agree with TRBD1. The CDR3 consists of 13 residues. Looked up from germline, CDR1 is MDHEN and CDR2 is SYDVKM. Trimming removed 6 bases from V and 2 bases from J; junction bases left unmatched: 0. The CDR3 loop reads CASRDRGNYGYTF. Written as DNA, the CDR3 is TGTGCCAGCAGGGACAGGGGGAACTATGGCTACACCTTC.

This clonotype was observed many times. The chain couples TRBV20-1 to TRBJ2-1; D tentatively reads TRBD1 or TRBD2 (5 bases each). CDR1 and CDR2 (germline): DFQATT, SNEGSKA (reference sequence). Trimming stripped 5 bases from V and 7 bases from J, with 18 bases between. The CDR3 sequence is 14 residues long. The CDR3 protein is CSAEGTSGSNEQFF. CDR3 DNA sequence: TGCAGTGCTGAAGGGACCTCCGGTAGTAATGAGCAGTTCTTC.